The 22 T cell receptor beta chains below all came from one sample that was sequenced in a study of blood T cell repertoires in COVID-19. Sequenced by immunoSEQ multiplex PCR; TCRdb stores in-frame clones only, minus some. The table includes about 200,000 clones, about 80% detected once. Sequenced sample: PBMCs or T cells enriched from blood (not recorded which). Every receptor here comes from a woman in her forties or fifties who had been exposed to COVID-19.

V is TRBV20-1 and J is TRBJ2-7; unclear D gene. Trimming took off 5 bases at V and 1 base at J, with 6 bases between the two ends. The CDR3 spans 11 residues. Per germline, CDR1 DFQATT and CDR2 SNEGSKA (reference sequence). The CDR3 here is CSAFQSYEQYF. The CDR3 nucleotides read TGCAGTGCTTTTCAATCCTACGAGCAGTACTTC.

This sequence joins TRBV18 and TRBJ2-2; D is perhaps TRBD1 (6 bases). V gave up 5 bases and J gave up 5 bases, with 15 bases separating them. CDR1 KGHSH and CDR2 LQKENI come from the germline V gene. This CDR3 has 15 residues. CDR3 sequence reads: CASSTGGQPTGELFF. The CDR3 bases are TGTGCCAGCTCAACCGGTGGACAGCCGACCGGGGAGCTGTTTTTT.

V and J are TRBV5-1 and TRBJ2-3; a possible D gene is TRBD1 (5 bases). The V end lost 0 bases, the J end lost 4 bases, and 9 bases lay between the germline ends. Germline assignment: CDR1 SGHRS and CDR2 YFSETQ. The CDR3 runs 14 residues. The CDR3 protein is CASSLAQGPDTQYF. The CDR3 DNA is TGCGCCAGCAGCTTGGCCCAGGGCCCAGATACGCAGTATTTT.

This clone was picked up one time. The chain joins TRBV5-6 to TRBJ2-5, with TRBD2 identical over 12 bases. With V trimmed by 1 base and J by 0 bases, 4 bases remained unmatched. This CDR3 comprises 17 residues. Germline CDR1 is SGHDT and CDR2 is YYEEEE. Here the CDR3 reads CASSLRLAGAYQETQYF. The CDR3 DNA sequence: TGTGCCAGCAGCTTGAGACTAGCGGGGGCCTACCAAGAGACCCAGTACTTC. Combining the CDR3 with reference TRBV5-6 and TRBJ2-5 gives the whole variable domain DAGVTQSPTHLIKTRGQQVTLRCSPKSGHDTVSWYQQALGQGPQFIFQYYEEEERQRGNFPDRFSGHQFPNYSSELNVNALLLGDSALYLCASSLRLAGAYQETQYFGPGTRLLVL.

V gene TRBV21-1 combines with J gene TRBJ1-1; TRBD1, the D gene given by the table, was not confirmed from the DNA. TRBV21-1 is recorded as a pseudogene. This CDR3 comprises 17 residues. The CDR3 spells CASSRGQSTDQGTEAFF. The DNA of the CDR3 is TGTGCCAGCAGCCGTGGACAATCAACGGACCAGGGGACTGAAGCTTTCTTT.

V and J are TRBV7-9 and TRBJ2-2, with D possibly matching TRBD1 (6 bases). The germline V gene has CDR1 SEHNR and CDR2 FQNEAQ (reference sequence). This CDR3 has 16 amino acids. The germline V and J ends were trimmed by 5 bases and 0 bases, with 13 bases remaining between them. The CDR3 sequence is CASSPIDRTNTGELFF. CDR3 in DNA: TGTGCCAGCAGCCCTATCGACAGGACGAACACCGGGGAGCTGTTTTTT.

This clone appeared a few times. This chain connects TRBV5-6 to TRBJ1-3, with unresolved D. Germline CDR1 and CDR2: SGHDT and YYEEEE. V lost 3 bases to trimming and J lost 7 bases, with 14 bases between them. This CDR3 region has 14 residues. CDR3 protein: CASSSEGRSNTIYF. CDR3 DNA: TGTGCCAGCAGCTCGGAGGGCCGCAGTAACACCATATATTTT.

Only one count was recorded for this clone. This chain connects TRBV29-1 to TRBJ1-2; 7 bases map to TRBD1. CDR3 length: 13 amino acids. V gave up 7 bases and J gave up 0 bases; unmatched junction bases: 5. Germline V gene sequence: CDR1 SQVTM, CDR2 ANQGSEA. CDR3 loop: CSGGDSPNYGYTF. CDR3 DNA: TGCAGCGGGGGGGACAGTCCTAACTATGGCTACACCTTC. The whole variable domain, filled in from reference TRBV29-1 and TRBJ1-2, reads SAVISQKPSRDICQRGTSLTIQCQVDSQVTMMFWYRQQPGQSLTLIATANQGSEATYESGFVIDKFPISRPNLTFSTLTVSNMSPEDSSIYLCSGGDSPNYGYTFGSGTRLTVV.

The V call is TRBV29-1, the J call TRBJ1-1, with a weak D call TRBD1 (6 bases). The V and J ends lost 7 bases and 3 bases respectively, with 18 bases between them. In germline, CDR1 is SQVTM, CDR2 ANQGSEA. This CDR3 contains 14 residues. CDR3 nucleotides: TGCAGCGCGGGGGGGCAGGGCTGGGACACTGAAGCTTTCTTT. It encodes CSAGGQGWDTEAFF. The full variable domain, with the rest looked up from reference TRBV29-1 and TRBJ1-1, is SAVISQKPSRDICQRGTSLTIQCQVDSQVTMMFWYRQQPGQSLTLIATANQGSEATYESGFVIDKFPISRPNLTFSTLTVSNMSPEDSSIYLCSAGGQGWDTEAFFGQGTRLTVV.

This clone was seen repeatedly, ten times or more. The V gene is TRBV6-7, the J gene TRBJ2-7; D unclear. TRBV6-7 is classed as an ORF, of uncertain function. This CDR3 comprises 12 residues. The V and J ends lost 5 bases and 2 bases respectively, with 7 bases between them. In DNA form, the CDR3 reads TGTGCCAGCAGTCCCAGGCCCTACGAGCAGTACTTC. This sequence encodes CASSPRPYEQYF.

The chain is built from TRBV4-3 and TRBJ1-2; 9 positions agree with TRBD1. The V and J ends lost 2 bases and 1 base, in that order; junction bases with no gene match: 2. The CDR3 has 15 amino acids. Germline CDR1 and CDR2: LGHNA and YSLEER. The CDR3 loop reads CASSQWDRDNYGYTF. The CDR3 DNA follows: TGCGCCAGCAGCCAATGGGACAGGGATAACTATGGCTACACCTTC.

The V gene is TRBV3-1 (or the pseudogene TRBV3-2), the J gene TRBJ1-2; the match to TRBD1 covers 8 bases. The CDR3 spans 18 residues. CDR1 is LGHDT and CDR2 is YNNKEL in the germline V gene (reference sequence). V shed 6 bases and J 6 bases; nucleotides not matched to a gene: 21. Written as DNA, the CDR3 is TGTGCCAGCAGACGATCCGGGATGCTGACAGGGGATATCGATGGCTACACCTTC. Translated, it gives CASRRSGMLTGDIDGYTF.

The chain employs TRBV7-2 and TRBJ2-3; D is perhaps TRBD2 (6 bases). Germline CDR1 reads SGHTA; CDR2 reads FQGNSA. The ends were cut back, 11 bases at V and 2 bases at J, with 14 bases in the middle. The CDR3 covers 13 residues. The CDR3 here is CASRRDFTDTQYF. The CDR3 coding sequence is TGTGCCTCCCGGCGGGATTTCACAGATACGCAGTATTTT.

The CDR3 coding sequence is TGTGCCAGCAGCACCGACAGGGAAGGCTATGGCTACACCTTC. Protein product: CASSTDREGYGYTF. The V and J genes are TRBV5-4 and TRBJ1-2, with 7 bases identical to TRBD1. The CDR3 contains 14 residues. V lost 4 bases and J lost 4; bases outside the gene matches: 7. Germline CDR1 is SGHNT and CDR2 is YYREEE (reference sequence).

The gene calls are TRBV7-2 and TRBJ1-5, with 9 positions matching TRBD1. From germline, CDR1 is SGHTA and CDR2 FQGNSA. This CDR3 has 15 amino acids. V lost 6 bases and J lost 7; bases outside the gene matches: 10. This CDR3 reads CASRSGTGQEQPQHF. Here the CDR3 DNA reads TGTGCCAGCAGATCGGGGACAGGGCAGGAACAGCCCCAGCATTTT.

V gene TRBV19 combines with J gene TRBJ2-3, with D possibly TRBD2 on 5 matching bases. V gave up 6 bases and J gave up 2 bases, with 9 bases separating them. Germline CDR1 is LNHDA and CDR2 is SQIVND (reference sequence). This CDR3 has 13 residues. CDR3 in amino acids: CASRSGNTDTQYF. As DNA, the CDR3 is TGTGCCAGTAGGTCCGGGAACACAGATACGCAGTATTTT.

The gene calls are TRBV6-5 and TRBJ2-3, with 7 bases that match TRBD1. CDR1 MNHEY and CDR2 SVGAGI come from the germline V gene. The CDR3 length is 14 residues. With V trimmed by 2 bases and J by 3 bases, 2 bases remained unmatched. CDR3 DNA sequence: TGTGCCAGCAGTTACAACAGGGGAACAGATACGCAGTATTTT. As protein: CASSYNRGTDTQYF.

This clone was detected only once. The rearrangement uses TRBV18 and TRBJ2-7; 10 nucleotides align to TRBD1. After removal of 2 bases from V and 5 bases from J, the junction contained 6 bases not matched to a gene. The CDR3 is made up of 15 amino acids. Per germline, CDR1 KGHSH and CDR2 LQKENI. The CDR3 loop reads CASSPVAGQGHEQYF. In DNA, the CDR3 is TGTGCCAGCTCACCAGTGGCGGGACAGGGGCACGAGCAGTACTTC.

This rearrangement joins TRBV24-1 to TRBJ1-1; tentatively, D is TRBD1 (5 bases). The CDR3 runs 16 residues. CDR1 and CDR2 from the germline V gene are KGHDR and SFDVKD. With 2 bases removed from V and 4 bases from J, the gap between germline ends came to 16 bases. DNA for the CDR3: TGTGCCACCAGTGATTCCCGTCCGGGGGGGACCACTGAAGCTTTCTTT. Its translation: CATSDSRPGGTTEAFF.

The chain carries TRBV6-2 or TRBV6-3 and TRBJ2-5, with D perhaps TRBD1 (6 bases). Germline V gene lookup returns CDR1 MNHEY and CDR2 SVGEGT. V was clipped by 5 bases and J by 5 bases, with 24 bases between them. The length of the CDR3 is 17 residues. As DNA, the CDR3 is TGTGCCAGCAGTCACCTGCCGGACAGAACCTTCGGGGAGACCCAGTACTTC. Protein sequence: CASSHLPDRTFGETQYF.

This clone showed up just once. The chain recombines TRBV7-2 with TRBJ2-7; TRBD1 matches at 8 bases. The CDR3 has 15 residues. Unmatched junction bases numbered 8, after V lost 2 bases and J lost 5 bases. The germline V gene encodes CDR1 SGHTA and CDR2 FQGNSA. The CDR3 sequence is CASSLRPRGLDEQYF. Written as DNA, the CDR3 is TGTGCCAGCAGCTTACGCCCCAGGGGGCTGGACGAGCAGTACTTC.

The chain couples TRBV5-6 to TRBJ2-3, with D possibly matching TRBD2 (7 bases). Germline V gene data show CDR1 as SGHDT and CDR2 as YYEEEE. This CDR3 is 16 amino acids long. V lost 0 bases to trimming and J lost 3 bases, with 14 bases between them. The CDR3 sequence: CASSLGAGARTDTQYF. DNA for the CDR3: TGTGCCAGCAGCTTGGGGGCGGGGGCACGAACAGATACGCAGTATTTT.